This T cell receptor beta chain was found in a study of T cell responses to AZD1222 COVID-19 vaccine. CDR1 and CDR2 (germline): SGDLS, YYNGEE. V lost 0 bases and J lost 1, with 13 bases in between. This CDR3 contains 16 residues. Here immunoSEQ multiplex PCR was the method, and the copy in TCRdb shows in-frame clones only, minus some. The sample carries 150,000 to 200,000 clones, approximately 92% recorded once. The specimen was peripheral blood, collected on day 0 of AZD1222 vaccination. The TCR comes from an adult in good health. This rearrangement joins TRBV9 to TRBJ1-1; D perhaps matches TRBD1 (5 bases). The CDR3 coding sequence is TGTGCCAGCAGCGTAGAGGGGAGGGGCCCGAACACTGAAGCTTTCTTT. Residues: CASSVEGRGPNTEAFF.